The T cell receptor beta chain under discussion was sequenced for a study of blood T cell repertoires in COVID-19. This CDR3 has 16 amino acids. Trimming pared 7 bases from V and 6 bases from J, leaving 22 bases between. Germline loops: CDR1 LNHDA, CDR2 SQIVND (reference sequence). The authors' processing: Amplification from reference gene primers served as the basis for estimated nucleated cell counts. Clones were sequenced by immunoSEQ multiplex PCR, and TCRdb holds only the in-frame ones, with some missing. Clonal size and the V and J genes are those of that table, whereas D and trimming came from the DNA. The profile shows just under 55,000 clones, roughly four fifths of them singletons.

This sequence was found in a woman aged 60-75 years with acute or convalescent COVID-19. The chain recombines TRBV19 with TRBJ1-5; D not certain. The sample comprised peripheral blood. CDR3 nucleotide sequence: TGTGCCAGTATCCCCGGGGTTTGGCAGGATGGTCAGCCCCAGCATTTT. Encoded protein: CASIPGVWQDGQPQHF.